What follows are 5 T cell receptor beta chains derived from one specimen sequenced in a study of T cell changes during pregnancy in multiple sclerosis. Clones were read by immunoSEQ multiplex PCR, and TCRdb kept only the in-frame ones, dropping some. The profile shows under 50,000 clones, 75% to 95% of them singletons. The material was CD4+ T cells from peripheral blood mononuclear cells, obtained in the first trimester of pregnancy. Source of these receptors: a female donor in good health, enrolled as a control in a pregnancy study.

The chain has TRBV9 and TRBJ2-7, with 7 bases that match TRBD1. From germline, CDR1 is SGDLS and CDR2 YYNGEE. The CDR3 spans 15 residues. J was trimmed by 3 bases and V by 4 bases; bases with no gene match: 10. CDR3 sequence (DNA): TGTGCCAGCAGCCTCTCGGGACAGAGCCTCTACGAGCAGTACTTC. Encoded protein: CASSLSGQSLYEQYF.

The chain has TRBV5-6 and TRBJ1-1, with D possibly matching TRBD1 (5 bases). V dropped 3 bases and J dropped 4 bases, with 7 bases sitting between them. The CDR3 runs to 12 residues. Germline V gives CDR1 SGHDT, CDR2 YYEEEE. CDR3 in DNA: TGTGCCAGCAGCTACAGGCTCACTGAAGCTTTCTTT. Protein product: CASSYRLTEAFF. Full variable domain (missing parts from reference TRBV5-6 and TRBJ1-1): DAGVTQSPTHLIKTRGQQVTLRCSPKSGHDTVSWYQQALGQGPQFIFQYYEEEERQRGNFPDRFSGHQFPNYSSELNVNALLLGDSALYLCASSYRLTEAFFGQGTRLTVV.

CDR3: CASSMSGLKQYF. DNA of the CDR3: TGTGCCAGCAGCATGAGCGGGTTAAAGCAGTATTTT. The chain recombines TRBV7-2 with TRBJ2-3; maybe TRBD2 (6 bases). This CDR3 has 12 residues. Trimming removed 5 bases at V and 11 bases at J, with 14 bases between. The germline gives CDR1 SGHTA, CDR2 FQGNSA.

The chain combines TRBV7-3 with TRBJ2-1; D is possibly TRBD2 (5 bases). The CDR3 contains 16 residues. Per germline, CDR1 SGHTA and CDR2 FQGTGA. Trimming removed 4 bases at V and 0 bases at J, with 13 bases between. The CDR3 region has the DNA TGTGCCAGCAGCTCGGGGATTGATAGCTCCTACAATGAGCAGTTCTTC. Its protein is CASSSGIDSSYNEQFF.

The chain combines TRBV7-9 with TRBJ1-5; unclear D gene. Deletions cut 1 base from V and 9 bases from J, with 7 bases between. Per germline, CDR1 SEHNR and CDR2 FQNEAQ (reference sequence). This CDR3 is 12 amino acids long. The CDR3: CASSLVEGPQHF. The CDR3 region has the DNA TGTGCCAGCAGCTTAGTTGAGGGGCCCCAGCATTTT.